Shown below are 14 T cell receptor beta chains from a single sample sequenced in a study of blood T cell repertoires in COVID-19. Only in-frame clones appear in the TCRdb table, and some are missing; sequencing was by immunoSEQ multiplex PCR. The table includes about 100,000 clones, about 89% detected once. Material: peripheral blood. The origin of the receptors is a man aged 50-59 years with acute or convalescent COVID-19.

CDR3 in DNA: TGTGCCAGCAGCGTAGATCACGGTAACTATGGCTACACCTTC. Translating gives CASSVDHGNYGYTF. J is TRBJ1-2 and V is TRBV9; unclear D gene. Germline CDR1 and CDR2: SGDLS and YYNGEE. The CDR3 has 14 amino acids. V lost 0 bases and J 1 base, leaving 7 bases between the germline ends.

The chain employs TRBV6-1 and TRBJ2-5; 9 bases align to TRBD1. V lost 1 base, J lost 4 bases, and 7 bases stayed unmatched. CDR3 size: 16 residues. Germline-derived CDR1 and CDR2 are MNHNS and SASEGT. This CDR3 reads CASSEGTGVKRETQYF. Written as DNA, the CDR3 is TGTGCCAGCAGTGAAGGGACAGGGGTTAAGAGAGAGACCCAGTACTTC.

The chain employs TRBV12-5 and TRBJ1-1, with D possibly being TRBD1 (5 bases). CDR3 length: 13 amino acids. V gave up 5 bases and J gave up 4 bases, with 11 bases separating them. Germline loops: CDR1 LGHNT, CDR2 FRNRAP. In DNA form, the CDR3 reads TGTGCTAGTGGTGCTGACAGTGCCACTGAAGCTTTCTTT. It yields the protein CASGADSATEAFF.

The rearrangement uses TRBV5-6 and TRBJ2-7; TRBD1 matches 8 bases. The CDR3 sequence is 16 residues long. Germline V gene lookup returns CDR1 SGHDT and CDR2 YYEEEE. The ends lost 3 bases at V and 0 bases at J; junction bases unmatched: 8. The CDR3 DNA reads as TGTGCCAGCAGCTATCCCCGGGACAGGAGCTCCTACGAGCAGTACTTC. Its protein product is CASSYPRDRSSYEQYF. The full variable domain, with the rest looked up from reference TRBV5-6 and TRBJ2-7, is DAGVTQSPTHLIKTRGQQVTLRCSPKSGHDTVSWYQQALGQGPQFIFQYYEEEERQRGNFPDRFSGHQFPNYSSELNVNALLLGDSALYLCASSYPRDRSSYEQYFGPGTRLTVT.

This clone was seen just once. The chain recombines TRBV9 with TRBJ2-2, with 8 bases that match TRBD2. This CDR3 is built from 17 residues. Germline CDR1 SGDLS, CDR2 YYNGEE. V lost 0 bases and J lost 5; bases outside the gene matches: 9. CDR3 nucleotide sequence: TGTGCCAGCAGCGTAGGTAGTAGCGGGGAGGAGACCGGGGAGCTGTTTTTT. Its protein is CASSVGSSGEETGELFF.

The CDR3 DNA sequence: TGTGCCAGCAGGACTAGCGGGGGCCGCTACTCCTACAATGAGCAGTTCTTC. Its protein product is CASRTSGGRYSYNEQFF. V and J are TRBV13 and TRBJ2-1; 12 bases are shared with TRBD2. The CDR3 covers 17 residues. CDR1 and CDR2 (germline): PRHDT, FYEKMQ (reference sequence). The V and J ends lost 6 bases and 0 bases, in that order; junction bases with no gene match: 6. The whole variable domain, filled in from reference TRBV13 and TRBJ2-1, reads AAGVIQSPRHLIKEKRETATLKCYPIPRHDTVYWYQQGPGQDPQFLISFYEKMQSDKGSIPDRFSAQQFSDYHSELNMSSLELGDSALYFCASRTSGGRYSYNEQFFGPGTRLTVL.

The V and J genes are TRBV28 and TRBJ2-7; tentative D call: TRBD1 (6 bases). V was trimmed by 7 bases and J by 0 bases, leaving 13 bases between them. The germline V gene encodes CDR1 MDHEN and CDR2 SYDVKM. This CDR3 is built from 14 residues. The CDR3 sequence: CASISQGGSYEQYF. The CDR3 bases are TGTGCCAGCATCTCCCAAGGGGGCTCCTACGAGCAGTACTTC.

The chain carries TRBV7-6 and TRBJ2-7, with D tentatively TRBD2 (6 bases). CDR1 and CDR2 (germline): SGHVS, FNYEAQ. V was clipped by 1 base and J by 3 bases, with 22 bases between them. The CDR3 length is 18 residues. The CDR3 sequence is CASSLVPEGVVGNYEQYF. CDR3 sequence (DNA): TGTGCCAGCAGCTTAGTACCGGAGGGAGTGGTGGGTAACTACGAGCAGTACTTC.

The V gene is TRBV19, the J gene TRBJ1-1; no clear D gene. The CDR3 consists of 13 residues. Trimming pared 1 base from V and 4 bases from J, leaving 7 bases between. Germline assignment: CDR1 LNHDA and CDR2 SQIVND (reference sequence). CDR3 amino acids: CASSIGASTEAFF. The CDR3 DNA reads as TGTGCCAGTAGTATAGGGGCGAGCACTGAAGCTTTCTTT.

The chain carries TRBV12-5 and TRBJ1-5; 8 nucleotides line up with TRBD1. V was clipped by 0 bases and J by 1 base; unmatched bases: 14. This CDR3 is 20 amino acids long. Looked up from germline, CDR1 is LGHNT and CDR2 is FRNRAP. CDR3: CASGLVQSRGLEGSNQPQHF. In nucleotides, the CDR3 is TGTGCTAGTGGTTTGGTACAGTCCAGGGGGCTGGAGGGCAGCAATCAGCCCCAGCATTTT.

The V gene is TRBV10-1, the J gene TRBJ1-2; 8 bases agree with TRBD1. Per the germline V gene, CDR1 is WNHNN and CDR2 is SYGVQD (reference sequence). The CDR3 loop spans 17 amino acids. J was trimmed by 3 bases and V by 7 bases; bases with no gene match: 16. Here the CDR3 DNA reads TGCGCCAGCACCCTCGGCCGGCCAGGGGGCAACGACTATGGCTACACCTTC. It is translated as CASTLGRPGGNDYGYTF.

The genes are TRBV2 and TRBJ2-5; D might be TRBD1 (5 bases). Germline V gives CDR1 SNHLY, CDR2 FYNNEI. The V end was cut by 2 bases, the J end by 5 bases, with 12 bases between. This CDR3 has 14 residues. The CDR3 coding sequence is TGTGCCAGCAGTGAATGGGGCCAGGGTGAGACCCAGTACTTC. Encoded protein: CASSEWGQGETQYF.

The V and J genes are TRBV7-2 and TRBJ1-3; 7 bases align to TRBD1. The CDR3 runs to 15 residues. Germline V gene data show CDR1 as SGHTA and CDR2 as FQGNSA. Trimming at V came to 4 bases and at J to 7 bases, leaving 10 bases not matched to a gene. As DNA, the CDR3 is TGTGCCAGCAGCTACCAGACAGGGAAGGCCAACACCATATATTTT. Translation gives CASSYQTGKANTIYF.

The genes are TRBV19 and TRBJ1-2, with D hard to call. Trimming cost V 2 bases and J 7 bases, with 11 bases left between them. The CDR3 covers 13 residues. Germline CDR1 is LNHDA and CDR2 is SQIVND (reference sequence). The CDR3 protein is CASSIPPVGGYTF. DNA of the CDR3: TGTGCCAGTAGTATACCCCCGGTCGGTGGCTACACCTTC.